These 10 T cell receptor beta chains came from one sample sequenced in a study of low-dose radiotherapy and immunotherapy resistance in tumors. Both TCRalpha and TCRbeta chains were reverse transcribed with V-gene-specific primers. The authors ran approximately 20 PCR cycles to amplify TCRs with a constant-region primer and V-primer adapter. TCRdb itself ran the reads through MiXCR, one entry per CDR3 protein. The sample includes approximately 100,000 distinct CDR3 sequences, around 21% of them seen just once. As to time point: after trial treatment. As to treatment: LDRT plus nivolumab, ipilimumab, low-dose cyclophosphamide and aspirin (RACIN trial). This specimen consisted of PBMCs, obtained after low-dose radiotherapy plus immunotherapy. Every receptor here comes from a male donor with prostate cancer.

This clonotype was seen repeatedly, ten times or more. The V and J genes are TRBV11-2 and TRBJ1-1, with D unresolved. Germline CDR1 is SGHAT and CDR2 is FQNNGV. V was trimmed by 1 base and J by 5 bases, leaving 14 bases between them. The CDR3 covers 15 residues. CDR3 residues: CASSLVFKGKTEAFF. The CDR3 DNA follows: TGTGCCAGCAGCTTAGTCTTCAAGGGTAAGACTGAAGCTTTCTTT.

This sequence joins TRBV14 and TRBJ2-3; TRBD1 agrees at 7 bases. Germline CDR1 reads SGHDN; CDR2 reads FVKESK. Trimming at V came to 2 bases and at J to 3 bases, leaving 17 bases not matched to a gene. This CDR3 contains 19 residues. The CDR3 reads CASSQKVTGTAKSTDTQYF. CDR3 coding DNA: TGTGCCAGCAGCCAAAAGGTCACCGGGACAGCAAAATCTACAGATACGCAGTATTTT.

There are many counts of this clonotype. In DNA, the CDR3 is TGTGCCATCGCGGGGAACCTAGGTCCGGAGACCCAGTACTTC. This translates into CAIAGNLGPETQYF. The V call is TRBV6-1, the J call TRBJ2-5; a possible D gene is TRBD2 (6 bases). This CDR3 contains 14 residues. Germline loops: CDR1 MNHNS, CDR2 SASEGT. V was trimmed by 10 bases and J by 5 bases, leaving 20 bases between them.

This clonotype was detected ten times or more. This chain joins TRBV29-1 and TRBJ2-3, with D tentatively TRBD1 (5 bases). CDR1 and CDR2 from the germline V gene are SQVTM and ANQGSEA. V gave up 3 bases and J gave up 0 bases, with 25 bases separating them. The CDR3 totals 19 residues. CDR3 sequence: CSVDRGDHRTSYSTDTQYF. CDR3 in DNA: TGCAGCGTTGACCGTGGTGACCATAGGACAAGCTATAGCACAGATACGCAGTATTTT.

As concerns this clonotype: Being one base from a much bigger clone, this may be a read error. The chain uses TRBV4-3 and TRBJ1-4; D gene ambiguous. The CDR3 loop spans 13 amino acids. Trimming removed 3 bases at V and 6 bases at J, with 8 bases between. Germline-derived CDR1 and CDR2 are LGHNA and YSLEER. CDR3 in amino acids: CASSHVGDEKLFF. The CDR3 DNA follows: TGCGCCAGCAGCCACGTCGGTGATGAAAAACTGTTTTTT.

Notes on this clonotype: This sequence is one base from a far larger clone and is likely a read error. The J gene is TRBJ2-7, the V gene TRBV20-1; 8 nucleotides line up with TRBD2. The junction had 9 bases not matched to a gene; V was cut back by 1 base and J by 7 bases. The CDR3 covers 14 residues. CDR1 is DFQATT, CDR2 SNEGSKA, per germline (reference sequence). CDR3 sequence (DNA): TGCAGTGCTAGAGTAGGCGGGGGGTCCAATGAGCAGTACTTC. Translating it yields CSARVGGGSNEQYF.

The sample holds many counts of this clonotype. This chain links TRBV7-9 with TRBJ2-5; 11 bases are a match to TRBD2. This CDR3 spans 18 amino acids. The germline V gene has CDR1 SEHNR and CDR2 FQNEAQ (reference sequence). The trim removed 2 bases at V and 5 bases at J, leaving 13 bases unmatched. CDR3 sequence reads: CASSLPRRLAGRRETQYF. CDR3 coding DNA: TGTGCCAGCAGCTTACCGCGGAGACTAGCGGGGAGGAGGGAGACCCAGTACTTC.

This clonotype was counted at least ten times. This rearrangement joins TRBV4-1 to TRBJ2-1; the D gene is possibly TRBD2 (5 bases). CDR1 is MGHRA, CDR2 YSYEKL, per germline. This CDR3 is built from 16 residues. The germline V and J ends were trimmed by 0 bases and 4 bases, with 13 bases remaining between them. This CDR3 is CASSQERLAIYNEQFF. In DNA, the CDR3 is TGCGCCAGCAGCCAAGAGAGGCTAGCCATTTACAATGAGCAGTTCTTC.

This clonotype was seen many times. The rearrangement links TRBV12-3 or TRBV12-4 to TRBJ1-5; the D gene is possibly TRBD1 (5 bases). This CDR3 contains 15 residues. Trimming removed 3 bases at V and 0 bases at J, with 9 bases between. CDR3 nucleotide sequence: TGTGCCAGCAGTTTTGCAGGGCTTAGCAATCAGCCCCAGCATTTT. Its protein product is CASSFAGLSNQPQHF.

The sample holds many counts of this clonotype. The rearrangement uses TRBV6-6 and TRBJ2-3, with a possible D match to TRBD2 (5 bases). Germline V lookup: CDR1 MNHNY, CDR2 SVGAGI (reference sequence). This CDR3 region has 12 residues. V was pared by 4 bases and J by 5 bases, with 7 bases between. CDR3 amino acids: CASSSAGDTQYF. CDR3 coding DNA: TGTGCCAGCAGTTCCGCGGGAGATACGCAGTATTTT.